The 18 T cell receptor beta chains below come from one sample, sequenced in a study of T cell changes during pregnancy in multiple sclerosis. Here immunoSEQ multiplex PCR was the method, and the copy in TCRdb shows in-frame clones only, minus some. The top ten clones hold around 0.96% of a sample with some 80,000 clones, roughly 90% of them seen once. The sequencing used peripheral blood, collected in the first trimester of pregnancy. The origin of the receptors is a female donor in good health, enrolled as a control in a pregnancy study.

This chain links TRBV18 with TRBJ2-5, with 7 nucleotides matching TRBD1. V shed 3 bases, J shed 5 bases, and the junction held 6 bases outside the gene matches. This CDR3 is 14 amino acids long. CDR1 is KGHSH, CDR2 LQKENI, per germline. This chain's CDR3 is CASSPLSQGETQYF. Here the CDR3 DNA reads TGTGCCAGCTCACCCTTGTCACAGGGGGAGACCCAGTACTTC.

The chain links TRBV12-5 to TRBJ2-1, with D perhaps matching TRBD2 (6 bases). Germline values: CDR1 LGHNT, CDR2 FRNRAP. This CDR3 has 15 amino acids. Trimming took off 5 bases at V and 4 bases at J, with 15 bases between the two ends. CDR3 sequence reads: CASGGGLAKYNEQFF. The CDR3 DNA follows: TGTGCTAGTGGTGGAGGGCTAGCGAAGTACAATGAGCAGTTCTTC.

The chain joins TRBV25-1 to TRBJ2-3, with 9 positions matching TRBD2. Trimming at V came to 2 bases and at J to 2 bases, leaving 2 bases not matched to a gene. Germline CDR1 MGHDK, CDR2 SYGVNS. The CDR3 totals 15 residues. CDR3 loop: CASSELAGITDTQYF. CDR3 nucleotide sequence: TGTGCCAGCAGTGAACTAGCGGGAATCACAGATACGCAGTATTTT.

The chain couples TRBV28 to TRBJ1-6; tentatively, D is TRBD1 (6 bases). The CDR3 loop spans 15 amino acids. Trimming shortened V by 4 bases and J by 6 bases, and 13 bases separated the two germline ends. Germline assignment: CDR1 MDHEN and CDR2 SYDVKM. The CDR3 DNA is TGTGCCAGCAGTTCTAAGACAGGCCCTAATTCACCCCTCCACTTT. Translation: CASSSKTGPNSPLHF.

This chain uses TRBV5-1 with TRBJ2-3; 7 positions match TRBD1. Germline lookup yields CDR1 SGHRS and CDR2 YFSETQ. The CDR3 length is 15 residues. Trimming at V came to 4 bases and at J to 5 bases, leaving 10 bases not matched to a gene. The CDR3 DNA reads TGCGCCAGCAGCGTCGGACAGGTCCAGGGAGATACGCAGTATTTT. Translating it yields CASSVGQVQGDTQYF.

CDR3 loop: CASSIRGYTEAFF. In DNA, the CDR3 is TGTGCCAGTAGTATAAGGGGATACACTGAAGCTTTCTTT. The chain combines TRBV19 with TRBJ1-1; D is perhaps TRBD1 (5 bases). Trimming removed 2 bases at V and 3 bases at J, with 7 bases between. This CDR3 has 13 residues. The germline gives CDR1 LNHDA, CDR2 SQIVND (reference sequence).

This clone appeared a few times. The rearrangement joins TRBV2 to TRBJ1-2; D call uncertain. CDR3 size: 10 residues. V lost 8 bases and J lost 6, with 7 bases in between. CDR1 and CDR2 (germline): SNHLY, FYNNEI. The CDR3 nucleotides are TGTGCCAGCCACTTAGATGGCTACACCTTC. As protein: CASHLDGYTF.

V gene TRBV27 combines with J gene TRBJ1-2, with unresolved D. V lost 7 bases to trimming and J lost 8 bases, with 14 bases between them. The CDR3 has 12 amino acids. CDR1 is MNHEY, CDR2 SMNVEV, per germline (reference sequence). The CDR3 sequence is CASMKGGEGYTF. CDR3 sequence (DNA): TGTGCCAGCATGAAGGGAGGCGAGGGCTACACCTTC.

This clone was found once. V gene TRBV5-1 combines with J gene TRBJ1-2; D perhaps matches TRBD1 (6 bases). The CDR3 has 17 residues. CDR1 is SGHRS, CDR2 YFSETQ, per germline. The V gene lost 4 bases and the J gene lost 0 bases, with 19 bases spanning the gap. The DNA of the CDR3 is TGCGCCAGCAGCCCTGCGGGCCCCGGGGGGCCTAACTATGGCTACACCTTC. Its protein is CASSPAGPGGPNYGYTF.

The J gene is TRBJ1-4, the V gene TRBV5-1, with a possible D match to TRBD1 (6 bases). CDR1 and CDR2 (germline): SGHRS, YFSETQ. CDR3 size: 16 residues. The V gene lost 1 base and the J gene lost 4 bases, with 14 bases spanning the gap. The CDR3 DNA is TGCGCCAGCAGCTTGTACCTGGGGGGGCATAATGAAAAACTGTTTTTT. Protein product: CASSLYLGGHNEKLFF.

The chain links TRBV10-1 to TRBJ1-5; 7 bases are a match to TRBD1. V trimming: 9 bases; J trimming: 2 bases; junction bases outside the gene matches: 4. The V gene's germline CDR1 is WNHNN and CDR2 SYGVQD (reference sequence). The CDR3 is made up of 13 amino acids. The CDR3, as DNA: TGCGCCAGAAGACAGGGTTGCAATCAGCCCCAGCATTTT. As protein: CARRQGCNQPQHF.

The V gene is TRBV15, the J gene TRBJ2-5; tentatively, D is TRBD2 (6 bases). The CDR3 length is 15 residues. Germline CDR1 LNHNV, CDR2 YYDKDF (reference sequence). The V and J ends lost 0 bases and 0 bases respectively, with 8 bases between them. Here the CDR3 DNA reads TGTGCCACCAGCAGAGATTGGGGGGACCAAGAGACCCAGTACTTC. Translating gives CATSRDWGDQETQYF.

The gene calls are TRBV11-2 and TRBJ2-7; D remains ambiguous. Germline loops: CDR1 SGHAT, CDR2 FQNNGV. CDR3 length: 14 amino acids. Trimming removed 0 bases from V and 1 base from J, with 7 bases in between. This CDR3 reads CASSLESSSYEQYF. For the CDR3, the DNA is TGTGCCAGCAGCTTAGAGTCGAGTTCCTACGAGCAGTACTTC.

The CDR3 nucleotides are TGTGCCAGCAGCTTGGTTGGTTCCGGGGAAGAGACCCAGTACTTC. Translated: CASSLVGSGEETQYF. The rearrangement joins TRBV5-4 to TRBJ2-5; perhaps TRBD2 as D (5 bases). The V end lost 0 bases, the J end lost 3 bases, and 12 bases lay between the germline ends. CDR3 size: 15 residues. Germline assignment: CDR1 SGHNT and CDR2 YYREEE (reference sequence).

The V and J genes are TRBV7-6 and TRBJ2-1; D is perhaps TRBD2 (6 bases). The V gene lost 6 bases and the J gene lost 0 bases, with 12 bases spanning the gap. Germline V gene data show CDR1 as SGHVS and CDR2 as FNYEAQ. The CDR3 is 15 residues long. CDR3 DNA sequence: TGTGCCAGCAGTTCCCGGGGGAGCTCCTACAATGAGCAGTTCTTC. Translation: CASSSRGSSYNEQFF.

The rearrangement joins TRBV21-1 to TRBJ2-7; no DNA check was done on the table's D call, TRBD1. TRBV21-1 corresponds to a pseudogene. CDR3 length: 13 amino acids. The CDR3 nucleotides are TGTGCCAGCAGCATTACAGGGAAGTACGAGCAGTACTTC. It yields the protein CASSITGKYEQYF.

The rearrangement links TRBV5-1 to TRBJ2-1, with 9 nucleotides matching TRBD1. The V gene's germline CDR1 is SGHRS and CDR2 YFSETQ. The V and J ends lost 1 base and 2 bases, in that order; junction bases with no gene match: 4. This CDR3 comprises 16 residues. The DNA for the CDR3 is TGCGCCAGCAGCTTGATTGGGACAGGGACCTACAATGAGCAGTTCTTC. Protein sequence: CASSLIGTGTYNEQFF.

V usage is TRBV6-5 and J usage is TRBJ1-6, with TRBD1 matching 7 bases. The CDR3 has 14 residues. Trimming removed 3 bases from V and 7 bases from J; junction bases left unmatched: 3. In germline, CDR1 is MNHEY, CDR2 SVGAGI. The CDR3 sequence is CASSYGTANSPLHF. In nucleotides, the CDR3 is TGTGCCAGCAGTTATGGGACAGCAAATTCACCCCTCCACTTT.